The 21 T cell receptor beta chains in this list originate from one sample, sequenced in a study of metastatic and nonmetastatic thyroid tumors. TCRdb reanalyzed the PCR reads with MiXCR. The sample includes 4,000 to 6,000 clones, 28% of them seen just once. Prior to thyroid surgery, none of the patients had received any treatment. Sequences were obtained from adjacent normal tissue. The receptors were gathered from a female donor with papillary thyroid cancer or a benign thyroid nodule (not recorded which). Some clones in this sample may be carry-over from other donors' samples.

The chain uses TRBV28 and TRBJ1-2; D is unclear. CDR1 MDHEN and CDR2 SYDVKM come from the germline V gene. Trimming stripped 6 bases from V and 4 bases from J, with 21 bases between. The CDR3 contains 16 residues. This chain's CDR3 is CASSSWRRTEPYGYTF. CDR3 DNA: TGTGCCAGCAGCTCTTGGCGCAGGACGGAACCCTATGGCTACACCTTC.

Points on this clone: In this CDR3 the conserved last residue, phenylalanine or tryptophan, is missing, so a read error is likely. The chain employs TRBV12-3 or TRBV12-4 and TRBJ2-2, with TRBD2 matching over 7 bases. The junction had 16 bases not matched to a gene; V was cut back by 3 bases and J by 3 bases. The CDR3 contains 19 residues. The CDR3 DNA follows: TGTGCCAGCAGTTTCGTCGGCGGGAGTCCCGTATACGACACCGGGGAGCTGTTTATT. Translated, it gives CASSFVGGSPVYDTGELFI.

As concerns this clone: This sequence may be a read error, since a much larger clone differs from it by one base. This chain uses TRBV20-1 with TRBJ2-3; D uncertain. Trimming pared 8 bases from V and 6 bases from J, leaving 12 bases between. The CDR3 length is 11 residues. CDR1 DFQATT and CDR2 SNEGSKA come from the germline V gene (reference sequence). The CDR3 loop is CSSLLGDTQYF. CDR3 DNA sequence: TGCAGTTCTCTACTGGGGGATACGCAGTATTTT.

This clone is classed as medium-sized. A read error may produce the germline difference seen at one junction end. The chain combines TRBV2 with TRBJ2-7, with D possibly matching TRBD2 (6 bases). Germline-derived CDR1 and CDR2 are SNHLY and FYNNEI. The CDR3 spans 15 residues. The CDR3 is CASSEGAGWGYEQYF. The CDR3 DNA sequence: TGTGCCAGCAGCGAAGGGGCGGGATGGGGCTACGAGCAGTACTTC.

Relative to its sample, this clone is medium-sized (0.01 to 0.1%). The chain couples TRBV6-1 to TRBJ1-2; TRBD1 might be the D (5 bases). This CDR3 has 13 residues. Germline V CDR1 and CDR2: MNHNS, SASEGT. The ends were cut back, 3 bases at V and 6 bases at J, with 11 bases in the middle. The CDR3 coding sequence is TGTGCCAGCAGTGACAGGGAAGGGGATGGCTACACCTTC. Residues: CASSDREGDGYTF.

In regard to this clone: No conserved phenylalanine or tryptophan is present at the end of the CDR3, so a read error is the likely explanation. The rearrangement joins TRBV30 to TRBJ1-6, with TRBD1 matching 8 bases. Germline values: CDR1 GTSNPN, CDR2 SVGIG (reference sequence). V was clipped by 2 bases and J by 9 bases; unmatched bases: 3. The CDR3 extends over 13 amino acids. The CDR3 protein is CAWSRTGSSPLHL. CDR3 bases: TGTGCCTGGAGTAGGACAGGGAGTTCACCCCTCCACCTT.

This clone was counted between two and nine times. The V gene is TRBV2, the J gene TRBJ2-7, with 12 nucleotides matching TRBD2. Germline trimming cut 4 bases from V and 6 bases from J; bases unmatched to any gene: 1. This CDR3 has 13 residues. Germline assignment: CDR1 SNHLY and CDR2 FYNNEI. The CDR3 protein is CASSGLAGVEQYF. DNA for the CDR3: TGTGCCAGCAGTGGACTAGCGGGAGTCGAGCAGTACTTC.

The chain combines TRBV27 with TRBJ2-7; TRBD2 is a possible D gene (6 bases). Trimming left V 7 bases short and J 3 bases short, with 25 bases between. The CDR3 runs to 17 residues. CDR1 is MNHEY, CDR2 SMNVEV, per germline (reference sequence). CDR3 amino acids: CASKPAGSSARYYEQYF. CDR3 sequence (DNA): TGTGCCAGCAAACCGGCGGGGTCTAGCGCCAGGTACTACGAGCAGTACTTC.

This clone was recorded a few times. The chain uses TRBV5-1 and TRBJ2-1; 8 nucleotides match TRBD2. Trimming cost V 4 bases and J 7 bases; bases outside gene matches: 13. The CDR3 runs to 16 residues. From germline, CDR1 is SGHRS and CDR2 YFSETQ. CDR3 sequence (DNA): TGCGCCAGCAGCCCATCGGGACTAGGTTTGGGTAATGAGCAGTTCTTC. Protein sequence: CASSPSGLGLGNEQFF.

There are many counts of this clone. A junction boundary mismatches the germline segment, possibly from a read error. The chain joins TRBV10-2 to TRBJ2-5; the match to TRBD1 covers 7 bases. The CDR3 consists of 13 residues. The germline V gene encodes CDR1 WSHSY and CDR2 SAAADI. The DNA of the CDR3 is TGCGCCAACAGTCGGACAGGCCAAGAGACCCAGTACTTC. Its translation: CANSRTGQETQYF.

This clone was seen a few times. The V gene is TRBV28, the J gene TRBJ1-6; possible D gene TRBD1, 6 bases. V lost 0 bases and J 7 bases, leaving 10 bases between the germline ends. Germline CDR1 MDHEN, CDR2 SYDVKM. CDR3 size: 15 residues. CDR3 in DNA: TGTGCCAGCAGTTTATGGTCTGGACAGAATTCACCCCTCCACTTT. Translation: CASSLWSGQNSPLHF.

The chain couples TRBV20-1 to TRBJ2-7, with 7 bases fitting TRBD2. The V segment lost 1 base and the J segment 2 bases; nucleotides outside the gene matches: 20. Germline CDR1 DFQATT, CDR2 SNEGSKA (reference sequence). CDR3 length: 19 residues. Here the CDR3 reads CSARADPRETSLSPYEQYF. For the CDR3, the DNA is TGCAGTGCTAGAGCCGATCCGCGGGAGACGTCCCTTAGCCCCTACGAGCAGTACTTC.

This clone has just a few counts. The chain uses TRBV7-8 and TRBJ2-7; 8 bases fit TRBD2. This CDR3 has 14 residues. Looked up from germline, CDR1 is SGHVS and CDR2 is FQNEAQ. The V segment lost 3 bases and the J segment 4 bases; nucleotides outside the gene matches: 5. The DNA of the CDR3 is TGTGCCAGCAGCTTCGGGGGGGCCATGTACGAGCAGTACTTC. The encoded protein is CASSFGGAMYEQYF.

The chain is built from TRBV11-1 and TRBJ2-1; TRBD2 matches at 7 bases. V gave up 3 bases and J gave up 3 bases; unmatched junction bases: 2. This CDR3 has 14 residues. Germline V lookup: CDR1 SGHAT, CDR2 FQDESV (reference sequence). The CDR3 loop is CASSLGTNYNEQFF. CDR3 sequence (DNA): TGTGCCAGCAGCTTGGGGACTAACTACAATGAGCAGTTCTTC.

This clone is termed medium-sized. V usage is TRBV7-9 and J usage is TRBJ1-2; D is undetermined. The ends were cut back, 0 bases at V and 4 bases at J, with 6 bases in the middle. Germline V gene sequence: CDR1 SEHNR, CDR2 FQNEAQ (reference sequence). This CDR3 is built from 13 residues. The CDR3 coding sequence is TGTGCCAGCAGCTTAGCCAGACTCTATGGCTACACCTTC. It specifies CASSLARLYGYTF.

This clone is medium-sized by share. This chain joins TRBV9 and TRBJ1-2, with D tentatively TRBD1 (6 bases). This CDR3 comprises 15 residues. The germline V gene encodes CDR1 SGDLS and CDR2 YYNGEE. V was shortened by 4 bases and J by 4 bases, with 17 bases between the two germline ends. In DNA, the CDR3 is TGTGCCAGCAGCCTCCGACACGGACAGTTCTATGGCTACACCTTC. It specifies CASSLRHGQFYGYTF.

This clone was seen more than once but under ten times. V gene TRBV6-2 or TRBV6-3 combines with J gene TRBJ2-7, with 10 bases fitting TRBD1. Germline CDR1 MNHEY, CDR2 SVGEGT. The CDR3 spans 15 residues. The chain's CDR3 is CVNSYPGQGSREQYF. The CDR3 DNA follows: TGTGTCAACAGTTACCCGGGACAGGGGTCTAGGGAGCAGTACTTC.

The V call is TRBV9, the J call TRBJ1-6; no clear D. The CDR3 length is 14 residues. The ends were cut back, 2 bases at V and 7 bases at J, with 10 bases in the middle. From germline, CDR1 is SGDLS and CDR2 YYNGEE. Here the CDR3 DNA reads TGTGCCAGCAGCGTTAGGGTGGGAAATTCACCCCTCCACTTT. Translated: CASSVRVGNSPLHF. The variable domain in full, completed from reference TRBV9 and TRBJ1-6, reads DSGVTQTPKHLITATGQRVTLRCSPRSGDLSVYWYQQSLDQGLQFLIQYYNGEERAKGNILERFSAQQFPDLHSELNLSSLELGDSALYFCASSVRVGNSPLHFGNGTRLTVT.

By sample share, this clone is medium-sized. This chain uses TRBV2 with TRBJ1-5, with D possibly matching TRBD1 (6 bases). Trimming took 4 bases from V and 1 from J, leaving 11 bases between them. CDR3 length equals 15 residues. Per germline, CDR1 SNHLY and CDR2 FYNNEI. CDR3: CASSVGGASNQPQHF. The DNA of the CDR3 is TGTGCCAGCAGTGTGGGGGGCGCGAGCAATCAGCCCCAGCATTTT.

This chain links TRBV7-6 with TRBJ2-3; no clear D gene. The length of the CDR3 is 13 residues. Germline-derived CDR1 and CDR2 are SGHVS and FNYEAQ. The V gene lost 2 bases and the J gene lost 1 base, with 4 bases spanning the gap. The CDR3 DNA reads TGTGCCAGCAGCTTAATACGCACAGATACGCAGTATTTT. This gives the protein CASSLIRTDTQYF.

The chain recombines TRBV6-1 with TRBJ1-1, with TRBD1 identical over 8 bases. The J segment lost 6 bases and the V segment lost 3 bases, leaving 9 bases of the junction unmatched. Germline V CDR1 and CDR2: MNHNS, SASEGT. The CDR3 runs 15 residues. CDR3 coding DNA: TGTGCCAGCAGTGATCTTCTGGCAGGGGGCCCTGAAGCTTTCTTT. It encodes CASSDLLAGGPEAFF.